Included here is one T cell receptor beta chain sequence, with context. It lacks a known antigen. No base-level quality is on record; no much larger clone is a single base apart. The source of the sample is a study of cytomegalovirus exposure and HLA in healthy donors (dated by TCRdb to 2015 to 2018). Concerning the study at large: An earlier analysis of fewer than 750 of the donors reported 276 Gb of sequence data and some 110 million unique TCR beta sequences obtained from approximately 180 million T cells. The study profiled the T cell repertoires of about 640 subjects by immunosequencing and related them to cytomegalovirus serostatus. An early release covering approximately 600 HLA-typed donors comprised roughly 300 gigabases of sequencing data and around 80 million unique TCR sequences. The number of typed donors differed by locus: about 620-630 for A, B, C, DRB1 and DQB1; 500 to 550 for DQA1; 606 for DPA1; and around 470 for DPB1. Of the approximately 400 genotyped donors, 65% to 90% fell in the genetic ancestry cluster associated with self-reported Caucasian donors. A later genetic analysis used genome-wide SNP genotypes for about 65% of the roughly 670 donors, treating that subset as a discovery cohort. The aim of the study was to test whether cataloging public T cell receptors could identify signatures of past pathogen exposure. Rather than using new phenotypic data, the later analysis identified candidate immune exposures from TCR beta sequences and from how often those sequences occurred across donors. Because of strong linkage in the cohort, five DR-DQ haplotypes were treated as single units for association and clustering. Both class I and class II loci were covered by HLA typing, at four-digit resolution. Donor age, sex, ethnicity and CMV serostatus were compiled alongside the repertoire data. A later analysis re-examined previously published TCR beta repertoires from roughly 650 donors and added high-resolution HLA genotyping to investigate patterns of TCR occurrence. Across roughly 420 genotyped donors of the cohort, an average of roughly 200,000 unique TCR beta nucleotide sequences per donor were sequenced, and around 20% of those sequences were non-productive. Along with the roughly 700-subject first cohort, a separate validation cohort of around 110 different subjects was used. To predict cytomegalovirus infection status, the study combined high-throughput TCR immunosequencing, statistical association of individual TCRs with disease status, and machine learning. Every repertoire in the discovery cohort had been generated on one and the same sequencing platform. An earlier analysis of nearly 600 of the donors applied high-throughput TCR beta sequencing to assess whether each TCR beta V gene segment acted as functional or pseudogenic.

CDR1 and CDR2, looked up from the germline V gene, are SGHAT and FQNNGV. From cysteine to phenylalanine, the CDR3 is 14 amino acids long. The retained sequence is limited to the CDR3, 42 bases, with the frame set at the first base. The junction shows trimming of 2 bases on V and 0 bases on J, plus 6 bases between the germline ends. The cohort was made up of 500 to 850 healthy bone marrow donors. At the time of sampling, every cohort member was nominally healthy, though immune exposures that went unrecorded were likely present. The donor was CMV seronegative and was included in the group of several hundred seronegative cohort members. Each donor provided a peripheral blood sample, and peripheral blood mononuclear cells were used for TCR beta sequencing. Genomic DNA was extracted from the blood cell samples with the Qiagen DNeasy Blood Extraction Kit. Study-wide findings and limitations: Across donors, most TCR sequences were observed very rarely, whereas some public TCRs were present in many individuals. HLA typing was unavailable for some donors at each locus, so association tests used only the typed subset. The authors suggested that the approach could potentially be generalized to other disease states and immunological phenotypes. In the study, about 150 TCR beta chains were listed as associated with cytomegalovirus. A few of the identified cytomegalovirus-associated TCR beta chains were confirmed in vitro to be specific for cytomegalovirus antigens. According to a later genetic analysis, donors in an Asian-associated ancestry cluster had fewer N-insertions in productive TCRs than the approximately 610-donor mean. Sequencing depth was assumed to be roughly uniform across donors in the presence/absence analyses, though that assumption may not hold. A further reported finding was that TCR beta sequences accurately predicted the HLA-A and HLA-B alleles for most subjects in the first cohort. For the cohort, immune exposure information was limited to CMV serostatus. The earlier analysis of approximately 590 of the donors excluded some 15 rarely observed V segments, including chromosome 9 orphons, because counts were too low. Linkage disequilibrium might explain the correlated functional status among segregating V segments, but an unknown experimental factor could not be excluded. Strong co-occurrence of HLA alleles, especially DR and DQ, made assigning TCR associations to individual alleles difficult. A group of highly shared sequence variants was considered likely to be a technical artifact of the sequencing pipeline. The classifier was reported to diagnose cytomegalovirus status with high specificity and sensitivity in both the original cohort and the validation cohort. The cohort was sequenced for TCR beta chains only, and without alpha or paired-chain data the features that could be detected were limited. In an earlier analysis of over 550 of the donors, most TCR beta V segments were observed in productive rearrangements about 87% or about 30% of the time, broadly matching IMGT annotations. In a later analysis, most CMV-associated TCR beta chains were found to appear HLA-restricted, with HLA associations seemingly driven largely by CMV exposure. In a later analysis, TCR association rates were found to vary across HLA loci, with the most associated TCRs seen for DRB1 alleles and the fewest for HLA-C alleles. In a later genetic analysis, a missense DCLRE1C variant was associated with V-gene and J-gene trimming of TCR beta chains, and the association was replicated in an independent cohort. In a later analysis, HLA-associated TCR beta chains showed more clonal expansion and lower generation probabilities than non-associated chains that were equally common. Specific HLA alleles were associated with 16,951 TCR beta sequences at a false discovery rate of 0.05 in a later analysis. Some IMGT-functional V segments, including TRBV6-2 and TRBV6-3, could not be told apart with the 87-base-pair reads, so those segments were excluded. In a later analysis, several top co-occurrence clusters were reported to appear linked to parvovirus B19, influenza, CMV and Epstein-Barr virus.

Library method: the immunoSEQ multiplex PCR assay. For the multiplex PCR, a mixture combining 60 forward primers for TCR Vbeta segments and 13 reverse primers for TCR Jbeta segments was used. The CDR3 region of rearranged TCR beta genes was amplified from genomic DNA by a multiplex PCR assay. The amplified TCR beta libraries were sequenced on the Illumina HiSeq System as 87-base-pair reads. For the original study's pipeline: A later analysis counted some 74 million unique TCR beta chains across the 650 to 700 repertoires, and roughly 9.9 million of these chains were shared by at least two donors. A nearest-neighbor algorithm error-corrected the raw reads and collapsed the reads into unique sequences, merging closely related sequences to remove PCR and sequencing errors. Alignment of CDR3 sequences to IMGT reference sequences was used to assign V, D and J gene segments. For a sequence to be retained, a match of at least six nucleotides was required to both a V gene segment and a J gene segment. A rearrangement was called productive if the CDR3 had no stop codons and remained in frame with V and J, and every other rearrangement was called non-productive. CDR3 was defined according to IMGT convention as the region running from the second conserved V-encoded cysteine to the conserved J-encoded phenylalanine. The earlier analysis of 500 to 600 of the donors excluded sequences that lacked an unambiguous match to a single V gene segment. An earlier analysis of just under 600 of the donors called V segments functional above 56.7% productive rearrangements and segregating when the between-donor standard deviation exceeded 5%. A statistical classification framework was developed to diagnose cytomegalovirus status using the catalog of TCR beta chain sequences. V and J gene assignment, in a later analysis, came from comparing TCR nucleotide sequences with IMGT/GENE-DB human TR gene sequences. The TCRdist pipeline was used in a later analysis to assign CDR3 sequences and most-parsimonious VDJ recombination scenarios. In a later analysis, each TCR beta chain was defined by its CDR3 amino acid sequence together with its V-gene family, and reads lacking a unique V-gene family were excluded. To address suspected cross-contamination and a sequencing artifact, a later analysis removed some 620 highly shared, low-generation-probability nucleotide sequences. In a later analysis, a clonal expansion index was calculated for each public chain from normalized within-repertoire ranks of inferred template counts. Generation probabilities in a later analysis came from a VDJ recombination model fitted to out-of-frame rearrangements, and those results were checked against IGoR. Hypergeometric tests were used in a later analysis to score TCR-TCR, TCR-HLA and TCR-CMV co-occurrence, with a repertoire-size bias correction applied to the TCR pairs. False discovery rates were estimated in a later analysis by permuting HLA or CMV assignments 20 times. In a later analysis, co-occurring TCRs were grouped with DBSCAN, and TCRdist sequence similarity was added when clustering was performed within HLA-allele-positive subsets. Repertoires with fewer than 30,000 or more than 120,000 public chains were left out of co-occurrence clustering, as were five repertoires with anomalous nucleotide sharing. TCRdb obtained this table from immuneACCESS and retained in-frame rearrangements with V and J assigned. These tables miss some clones; where compared with another copy, unresolved V genes account for less than half of the shortfall, and the remainder is unexplained. For V, J and clone size, that table is used; D and trimming come from the DNA. This sample is represented by 85,000 to 95,000 clones; under 80% of them were singletons. Around 6.6% of the sample comes from the top ten.

The rearrangement combines TRBV11-2 with TRBJ2-3, with TRBD1 as a weak D call on 5 bases. The sequenced material came from PBMCs. The clonotype was recovered from a woman younger than 45 in good health and CMV-seronegative. The DNA sequence follows: TGTGCCAGCAGCTTAAGGGGAAGCACAGATACGCAGTATTTT. This gives the protein CASSLRGSTDTQYF.